These 22 T cell receptor beta chains share one sample of origin, sequenced in a study of T cell responses to AZD1222 COVID-19 vaccine. Profiled with immunoSEQ multiplex PCR; TCRdb holds only in-frame clones, not every one. The sample lists roughly 150,000 clones, about 90% seen once, with 1% to 1.4% in the top ten. The sequences come from peripheral blood, collected 28 days after the second AZD1222 dose. These receptors all come from an adult who received the AZD1222 COVID-19 vaccine.

This clone was seen only a few times. The CDR3 sequence is CASSLSVSNQPQHF. Written as DNA, the CDR3 is TGTGCCAGCAGCTTGTCGGTTTCCAATCAGCCCCAGCATTTT. The genes are TRBV5-6 and TRBJ1-5; no clear D gene. Between the trimmed V and J ends, which lost 1 base and 3 bases, there was a span of 8 bases. This CDR3 has 14 amino acids. Germline V CDR1 and CDR2: SGHDT, YYEEEE. Complete variable domain (other parts from reference TRBV5-6 and TRBJ1-5): DAGVTQSPTHLIKTRGQQVTLRCSPKSGHDTVSWYQQALGQGPQFIFQYYEEEERQRGNFPDRFSGHQFPNYSSELNVNALLLGDSALYLCASSLSVSNQPQHFGDGTRLSIL.

This chain links TRBV5-4 with TRBJ2-1, with 9 bases identical to TRBD2. Germline trimming cut 3 bases from V and 3 bases from J; bases unmatched to any gene: 10. CDR3 length equals 17 residues. CDR1 and CDR2 from the germline V gene are SGHNT and YYREEE (reference sequence). CDR3 nucleotides: TGTGCCAGCAGCTCGCGCGCGGGGGGGAGTTTCTACAATGAGCAGTTCTTC. Its protein product is CASSSRAGGSFYNEQFF.

This clone was detected once. The chain uses TRBV11-2 and TRBJ2-1, with 7 bases that match TRBD2. This CDR3 has 13 amino acids. J gave up 4 bases and V 8 bases, and 5 bases lay outside the gene matches. Germline CDR1 and CDR2: SGHAT and FQNNGV. The CDR3 loop is CASAPGGYNEQFF. The CDR3 DNA follows: TGTGCCAGCGCCCCGGGGGGATACAATGAGCAGTTCTTC.

This rearrangement joins TRBV5-1 to TRBJ2-3; D unresolved. The CDR3 loop spans 12 amino acids. Trimming removed 2 bases from V and 4 bases from J, with 5 bases in between. Germline V gene sequence: CDR1 SGHRS, CDR2 YFSETQ. DNA for the CDR3: TGCGCCAGCAGCTTTCAGGCAGATACGCAGTATTTT. Protein: CASSFQADTQYF. The variable domain in full, with the rest retrieved from reference TRBV5-1 and TRBJ2-3, is KAGVTQTPRYLIKTRGQQVTLSCSPISGHRSVSWYQQTPGQGLQFLFEYFSETQRNKGNFPGRFSGRQFSNSRSEMNVSTLELGDSALYLCASSFQADTQYFGPGTRLTVL.

The V call is TRBV18, the J call TRBJ1-6; D possibly corresponds to TRBD1 (6 bases). Looked up from germline, CDR1 is KGHSH and CDR2 is LQKENI. V was trimmed by 3 bases and J by 9 bases, leaving 15 bases between them. The CDR3 consists of 15 residues. CDR3 sequence (DNA): TGTGCCAGCTCACCGTCGGGGGGGCAGGGTTCACCCCTCCACTTT. Translated, it gives CASSPSGGQGSPLHF.

This CDR3 is CASSGAGTGGGQPQHF. The CDR3 nucleotides are TGTGCCAGCAGTGGAGCCGGGACAGGGGGCGGGCAGCCCCAGCATTTT. This chain links TRBV6-1 with TRBJ1-5; 12 nucleotides match TRBD1. CDR3 size: 16 residues. Germline V CDR1 and CDR2: MNHNS, SASEGT. Unmatched junction bases numbered 8, after V lost 4 bases and J lost 7 bases.

The rearrangement uses TRBV4-1 and TRBJ1-4; 8 positions match TRBD1. The CDR3 is 14 amino acids. V shed 4 bases, J shed 7 bases, and the junction held 5 bases outside the gene matches. Germline CDR1 is MGHRA and CDR2 is YSYEKL. The CDR3: CASSPDRVGEKLFF. The CDR3 nucleotides are TGCGCCAGCAGCCCGGACAGGGTCGGTGAAAAACTGTTTTTT.

This chain connects TRBV29-1 to TRBJ1-1; D is unresolved. The V gene lost 0 bases and the J gene lost 1 base, with 9 bases spanning the gap. Germline V gene lookup returns CDR1 SQVTM and CDR2 ANQGSEA. The CDR3 has 14 amino acids. CDR3 protein: CSVEETGWNTEAFF. CDR3 sequence (DNA): TGCAGCGTTGAAGAAACGGGGTGGAACACTGAAGCTTTCTTT. Looking up the rest from reference TRBV29-1 and TRBJ1-1 gives the full variable domain: SAVISQKPSRDICQRGTSLTIQCQVDSQVTMMFWYRQQPGQSLTLIATANQGSEATYESGFVIDKFPISRPNLTFSTLTVSNMSPEDSSIYLCSVEETGWNTEAFFGQGTRLTVV.

The chain has TRBV2 and TRBJ1-1; TRBD1 agrees at 7 bases. Per germline, CDR1 SNHLY and CDR2 FYNNEI. CDR3 size: 14 residues. Unmatched junction bases numbered 6, after V lost 5 bases and J lost 3 bases. The CDR3: CASSTLDRDTEAFF. In nucleotides, the CDR3 is TGTGCCAGCAGTACCCTTGACAGGGACACTGAAGCTTTCTTT.

The rearrangement uses TRBV5-1 and TRBJ1-1; a weak D match, TRBD1 (5 bases). Trimming stripped 4 bases from V and 0 bases from J, with 13 bases between. The V gene's germline CDR1 is SGHRS and CDR2 YFSETQ. The CDR3 length is 15 residues. The CDR3 reads CASSGIDSMNTEAFF. The DNA for the CDR3 is TGCGCCAGCAGCGGGATTGACAGCATGAACACTGAAGCTTTCTTT.

This clone occurred once. The chain combines TRBV11-2 with TRBJ1-2; 7 positions match TRBD1. There are 13 residues in the CDR3. Germline assignment: CDR1 SGHAT and CDR2 FQNNGV. V lost 4 bases, J lost 5 bases, and 4 bases stayed unmatched. The CDR3 sequence is CASSYYRGYGYTF. The CDR3 bases are TGTGCCAGCAGCTATTACAGGGGTTATGGCTACACCTTC.

J is TRBJ1-6 and V is TRBV3-1 (or the pseudogene TRBV3-2); the D gene is possibly TRBD1 (6 bases). Germline CDR1 and CDR2: LGHDT and YNNKEL (reference sequence). CDR3 length: 15 residues. The germline V and J ends were trimmed by 7 bases and 7 bases, with 17 bases remaining between them. CDR3 sequence: CASTNGGAENSPLHF. The CDR3 DNA reads as TGTGCCAGCACCAACGGGGGGGCGGAGAATTCACCCCTCCACTTT.

This clone was counted only a few times. The chain combines TRBV2 with TRBJ2-7; unclear D gene. Germline V gene lookup returns CDR1 SNHLY and CDR2 FYNNEI. The CDR3 spans 11 residues. V gave up 4 bases and J gave up 0 bases, with 1 base separating them. In DNA, the CDR3 is TGTGCCAGCAGTGTCTCCTACGAGCAGTACTTC. It codes for CASSVSYEQYF.

On this clone: The sample has other DNA sequences that encode this CDR3 too. This chain connects TRBV9 to TRBJ1-2; D ambiguous. The CDR3 totals 13 residues. Deletions cut 0 bases from V and 4 bases from J, with 7 bases between. Germline CDR1 SGDLS, CDR2 YYNGEE. In DNA, the CDR3 is TGTGCCAGCAGCGTAGCGGGCTTCTATGGCTACACCTTC. Translation: CASSVAGFYGYTF.

The genes are TRBV18 and TRBJ2-1; TRBD2 aligns across 8 bases. The CDR3 is 17 residues long. The germline gives CDR1 KGHSH, CDR2 LQKENI. The trim removed 2 bases at V and 5 bases at J, leaving 11 bases unmatched. The CDR3 is CASSPFAGGVSHNEQFF. CDR3 coding DNA: TGTGCCAGCTCACCATTTGCGGGGGGCGTTTCCCACAATGAGCAGTTCTTC.

This clone appeared a single time. The rearrangement joins TRBV18 to TRBJ2-1; 10 bases are shared with TRBD2. The CDR3 is 16 amino acids. J gave up 8 bases and V 6 bases, and 13 bases lay outside the gene matches. CDR1 is KGHSH and CDR2 is LQKENI in the germline V gene. In DNA, the CDR3 is TGTGCCAGCTCGCTCAATAGCGGGGGGTCTAGGTATGAGCAGTTCTTC. This codes for CASSLNSGGSRYEQFF.

CDR3 sequence reads: CASKTATEAFF. The CDR3, as DNA: TGTGCCAGCAAAACGGCCACTGAAGCTTTCTTT. The chain employs TRBV6-5 and TRBJ1-1, with no clear D. Germline CDR1 reads MNHEY; CDR2 reads SVGAGI. CDR3 size: 11 residues. With 7 bases removed from V and 4 bases from J, the gap between germline ends came to 7 bases.

This chain joins TRBV2 and TRBJ1-1, with 10 bases aligning to TRBD1. Losses at the gene ends were 4 bases for V and 6 bases for J; bases not matched to a gene: 5. The CDR3 consists of 14 residues. CDR1 is SNHLY, CDR2 FYNNEI, per germline. The CDR3 bases are TGTGCCAGCAGTGCCGACAGGGGGCAGGCTGAAGCTTTCTTT. This encodes CASSADRGQAEAFF. Complete variable domain (other parts from reference TRBV2 and TRBJ1-1): EPEVTQTPSHQVTQMGQEVILRCVPISNHLYFYWYRQILGQKVEFLVSFYNNEISEKSEIFDDQFSVERPDGSNFTLKIRSTKLEDSAMYFCASSADRGQAEAFFGQGTRLTVV.

This clone has only a few counts. This chain joins TRBV5-1 and TRBJ1-2, with 7 bases identical to TRBD1. Per germline, CDR1 SGHRS and CDR2 YFSETQ. The junction had 7 bases not matched to a gene; V was cut back by 2 bases and J by 6 bases. CDR3 length: 14 residues. CDR3 protein: CASSFGQAGDGYTF. DNA for the CDR3: TGCGCCAGCAGCTTCGGACAGGCGGGAGATGGCTACACCTTC. Full variable domain (missing parts from reference TRBV5-1 and TRBJ1-2): KAGVTQTPRYLIKTRGQQVTLSCSPISGHRSVSWYQQTPGQGLQFLFEYFSETQRNKGNFPGRFSGRQFSNSRSEMNVSTLELGDSALYLCASSFGQAGDGYTFGSGTRLTVV.

The CDR3 loop is CASSVQTGNYGYTF. The CDR3 DNA reads TGTGCCAGCAGCGTGCAGACAGGGAACTATGGCTACACCTTC. This rearrangement joins TRBV9 to TRBJ1-2; 7 bases map to TRBD1. The V and J ends lost 2 bases and 2 bases, in that order; junction bases with no gene match: 3. The CDR3 is made up of 14 amino acids. Germline values: CDR1 SGDLS, CDR2 YYNGEE.

This clone was seen once. This chain uses TRBV6-5 with TRBJ1-3; possibly TRBD1 for D (6 bases). V lost 0 bases and J 0 bases, leaving 9 bases between the germline ends. Germline values: CDR1 MNHEY, CDR2 SVGAGI. The CDR3 is 16 residues long. The CDR3 DNA reads as TGTGCCAGCAGTTACTCAACAGGGTACTCTGGAAACACCATATATTTT. This codes for CASSYSTGYSGNTIYF.

The chain carries TRBV19 and TRBJ2-1; unclear D gene. CDR1 and CDR2 from the germline V gene are LNHDA and SQIVND (reference sequence). Trimming stripped 2 bases from V and 3 bases from J, with 5 bases between. This CDR3 region has 13 residues. CDR3: CASSINNYNEQFF. CDR3 DNA: TGTGCCAGTAGTATAAACAACTACAATGAGCAGTTCTTC.